These 15 T cell receptor beta chains originate from one sample sequenced in a study of tumor-infiltrating lymphocytes in primary liver carcinoma. Constant-region priming of about 0.5 ug total RNA yielded TCR beta cDNA. The TCR beta library was amplified through three nested multiplex PCR rounds in a modified ARM-PCR procedure. Amplification in the first two PCR rounds was performed using TRBV1-TRBV30 forward primers and a C-beta reverse primer for 9 to 11 cycles each. From the multiplex PCR reads, TCRdb called clonotypes with MiXCR, one entry per CDR3 protein. The sample shows 20,000 to 25,000 distinct CDR3 sequences, approximately 79% of them seen only once. Bulk tissue was left unsorted, and RNA and DNA were co-extracted from 20-30 mg of it. Material: liver tumor tissue from sampling region 1. The subset is: tumor region T1, superior pole. The receptors stem from a woman in her thirties with primary liver carcinoma and hepatitis B virus infection.

This clonotype was recorded at least ten times. The chain employs TRBV7-8 and TRBJ1-5; the match to TRBD1 covers 7 bases. Germline values: CDR1 SGHVS, CDR2 FQNEAQ. V was clipped by 1 base and J by 4 bases; unmatched bases: 4. This CDR3 region has 15 residues. The CDR3 DNA follows: TGTGCCAGCAGCTTAGGACAGGGCCTAAATCAGCCCCAGCATTTT. Translation gives CASSLGQGLNQPQHF. The complete variable domain, with remaining parts taken from reference TRBV7-8 and TRBJ1-5, reads GAGVSQSPRYKVAKRGQDVALRCDPISGHVSLFWYQQALGQGPEFLTYFQNEAQLDKSGLPSDRFFAERPEGSVSTLKIQRTQQEDSAVYLCASSLGQGLNQPQHFGDGTRLSIL.

V and J are TRBV11-1 and TRBJ1-1; D gene ambiguous. CDR1 SGHAT and CDR2 FQDESV come from the germline V gene (reference sequence). The germline V and J ends were trimmed by 4 bases and 0 bases, with 12 bases remaining between them. This CDR3 comprises 15 residues. CDR3 DNA: TGTGCCAGCAGCTCGACCGCTACAGTGAACACTGAAGCTTTCTTT. Translating gives CASSSTATVNTEAFF.

As to this clonotype: One end of the junction varies from germline; a read error may be responsible. The chain carries TRBV4-3 and TRBJ2-7; TRBD2 aligns across 7 bases. This CDR3 contains 18 residues. Germline values: CDR1 LGHNA, CDR2 YSLEER. In DNA form, the CDR3 reads TGCGCCAGCAGCCAAGATGTGACGGGGGGTCACATTAGCTACGAGCAATATTTC. Translation gives CASSQDVTGGHISYEQYF.

As for this clonotype: One junction end does not reproduce the germline sequence, and a read error may be involved. The CDR3 sequence: CASSQAVTRGHISYEQYF. Written as DNA, the CDR3 is TGCGCTAGCAGCCAAGCTGTGACGAGGGGTCACATTAGCTACGAGCAGTATTTC. The V and J genes are TRBV4-3 and TRBJ2-7; possibly TRBD1 or TRBD2 for D (5 bases each). Germline lookup yields CDR1 LGHNA and CDR2 YSLEER. The CDR3 is made up of 18 amino acids.

As regards this clonotype: A much more abundant neighbour one base away suggests this may be a read error. This chain links TRBV12-3 or TRBV12-4 with TRBJ2-5, with 9 bases lining up with TRBD2. The CDR3 contains 11 residues. The CDR3 loop reads CASSSGTSTFF. DNA of the CDR3: TGTGCCAGCAGTTCGGGGACTAGCACCTTCTTC.

For this clonotype: At one end, the junction sequence differs from germline, possibly due to a read error. V usage is TRBV5-6 and J usage is TRBJ2-1; D is ambiguous. Looked up from germline, CDR1 is SGHDT and CDR2 is YYEEEE. There are 17 residues in the CDR3. The CDR3 bases are TGTGCCAGCAGCTTTGACCCCTTCGAGCAATATGGGAATGAGCGGTTCTTC. Its protein is CASSFDPFEQYGNERFF.

In the case of this clonotype: The junction departs from germline at one end; a sequencing error may be responsible. V gene TRBV30 combines with J gene TRBJ1-1; D is ambiguous. The germline gives CDR1 GTSNPN, CDR2 SVGIG (reference sequence). CDR3 size: 16 residues. The CDR3 region is CAWSVGVRLPNTEVFF. Here the CDR3 DNA reads TGTGCCTGGAGTGTAGGTGTTAGGCTTCCGAACACTGAAGTTTTCTTT.

The chain has TRBV4-2 and TRBJ2-5; D not certain. This CDR3 spans 12 amino acids. V gave up 0 bases and J gave up 4 bases, with 3 bases separating them. Germline loops: CDR1 LGHNA, CDR2 YNFKEQ. CDR3 region: CASSQDRETQYF. CDR3 sequence (DNA): TGTGCCAGCAGCCAAGATAGAGAGACCCAGTACTTC.

Within the sample, this clonotype is medium-sized (0.01 to 0.1%). The CDR3 DNA is TGCAGCGCTTTGGTCTCATATGGCTACACCTTC. This encodes CSALVSYGYTF. The rearrangement uses TRBV29-1 and TRBJ1-2; the D is unclear. V was shortened by 7 bases and J by 5 bases, with 11 bases between the two germline ends. In germline, CDR1 is SQVTM, CDR2 ANQGSEA. CDR3 length: 11 amino acids.

On this clonotype itself: The junction does not match germline at one end; this may be a read error. The chain couples TRBV11-3 to TRBJ2-1; 12 bases are shared with TRBD2. This CDR3 region has 17 residues. Germline CDR1 and CDR2: SGHNT and YENEEA. CDR3 nucleotides: TGTGTCAGCAGCTTAGGCCTACTAGCGGGAGGTTACGATGAGCAGTTCTTC. Amino acid sequence: CVSSLGLLAGGYDEQFF.

The chain has TRBV28 and TRBJ2-6; perhaps D is TRBD1 or TRBD2 (5 bases each). This CDR3 spans 15 amino acids. Germline lookup yields CDR1 MDHEN and CDR2 SYDVKM. CDR3 DNA: TGTGGCAGAGGGTTGGGGACCCCGTGGGCCAACGTCCTGACTTTC. Translation: CGRGLGTPWANVLTF.

This chain connects TRBV24-1 to TRBJ2-3; D possibly corresponds to TRBD1 (6 bases). V shed 3 bases and J shed 8 bases, with 14 bases lying between them. This CDR3 is 14 amino acids long. CDR1 is KGHDR and CDR2 is SFDVKD in the germline V gene. CDR3: CATSDRDTTRTQYF. The CDR3, as DNA: TGTGCCACCAGTGATCGGGACACTACACGTACGCAGTATTTT.

In its sample, this clonotype was seen once. This sequence may be a read error, since a much larger clone differs from it by one base. The chain is built from TRBV28 and TRBJ2-7, with TRBD1 matching 12 bases. This CDR3 is built from 14 residues. Germline CDR1 is MDHEN and CDR2 is SYDVKM. The CDR3 DNA reads as TGTGCCAGCAGGCCCGGGACAGGGGGCTACGAGCAATACTTC. It is translated as CASRPGTGGYEQYF.

To note about this clonotype: Its ends do not fully match the called genes, so a read error is possible. The chain combines TRBV6-1 with TRBJ2-5; D may be TRBD1 or TRBD2 (5 bases each). The CDR3 length is 15 residues. The germline gives CDR1 MNHNS, CDR2 SASEGT. The DNA of the CDR3 is TGTGCCAACAGTGTACTAGGGGACCCTGAAGAGACCCAGTACTTC. Translating gives CANSVLGDPEETQYF.

As regards this clonotype: The conserved closing phenylalanine or tryptophan is absent in this CDR3, likely reflecting a read error. The chain carries TRBV11-3 and TRBJ1-6; D not certain. With 3 bases removed from V and 15 bases from J, the gap between germline ends came to 21 bases. The V gene's germline CDR1 is SGHNT and CDR2 YENEEA. The CDR3 consists of 15 residues. The CDR3 bases are TGTGCCAGCAGCTTTAAGTGGAGCTATAATTCTCTCCTCCACTCT. Translation: CASSFKWSYNSLLHS.